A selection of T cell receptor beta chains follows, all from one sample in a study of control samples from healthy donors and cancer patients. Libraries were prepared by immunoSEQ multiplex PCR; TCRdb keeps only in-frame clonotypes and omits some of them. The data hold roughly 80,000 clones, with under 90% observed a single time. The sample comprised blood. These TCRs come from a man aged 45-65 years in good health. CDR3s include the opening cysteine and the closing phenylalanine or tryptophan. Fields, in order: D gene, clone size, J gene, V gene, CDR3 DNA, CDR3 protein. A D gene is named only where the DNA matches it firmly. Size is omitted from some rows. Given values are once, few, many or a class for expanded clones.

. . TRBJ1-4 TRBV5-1 TGCGCCAGCAGCTATAGTAATGAAAAACTGTTTTTT CASSYSNEKLFF
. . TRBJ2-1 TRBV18 TGTGCCAGCTCCCCGGGGGAGGGGGCGCGGAATGAGCAGTTCTTC CASSPGEGARNEQFF
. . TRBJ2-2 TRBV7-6 TGTGCCAGCAGCTCCCGAGGGGGATTAAACACCGGGGAGCTGTTTTTT CASSSRGGLNTGELFF
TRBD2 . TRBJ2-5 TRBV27 TGTGCCAGCAGTTGGGGGGGAGAGACCCAGTACTTC CASSWGGETQYF
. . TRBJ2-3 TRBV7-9 TGTGCCAGCAGCTTGGAGGGGCGCACAGATACGCAGTATTTT CASSLEGRTDTQYF
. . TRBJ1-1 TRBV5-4 TGTGCCAGCAGCTTGGAGGTGGGGGGAATGAACACTGAAGCTTTCTTT CASSLEVGGMNTEAFF
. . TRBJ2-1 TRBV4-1 TGCGCCAGCAGCCAAGGGCTAAACTACAATGAGCAGTTCTTC CASSQGLNYNEQFF
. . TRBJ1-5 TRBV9 TGTGCCAGCAGCGTAGCCCCGGGCCAGCCCCAGCATTTT CASSVAPGQPQHF
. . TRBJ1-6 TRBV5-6 TGTGCCAGCAGCTTGGGAACAGAGAATTATAATTCACCCCTCCACTTT CASSLGTENYNSPLHF
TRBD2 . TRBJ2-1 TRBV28 TGTGCCAGCAGTTTGGCGGGACTAGTTTTCAATGAGCAGTTCTTC CASSLAGLVFNEQFF
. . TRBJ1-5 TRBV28 TGTGCCAGCACCCTTGGGAACCCCAGTCAGCCCCAGCATTTT CASTLGNPSQPQHF
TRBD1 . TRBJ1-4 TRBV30 TGTGCCTGGAGCCGGGACAGAGGGGAAAAACTGTTTTTT CAWSRDRGEKLFF
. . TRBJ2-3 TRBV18 TGTGCCAGCTCACCCTCCACAGATACGCAGTATTTT CASSPSTDTQYF
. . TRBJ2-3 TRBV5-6 TGTGCCAGCAGCTTGAGGGGCCGGACATGGGCCGCAGATACGCAGTATTTT CASSLRGRTWAADTQYF
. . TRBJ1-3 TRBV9 TGTGCCAGCAGCGTAGAAAGGGAGAGCTCTGGAAACACCATATATTTT CASSVERESSGNTIYF
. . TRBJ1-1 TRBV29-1 TGCAGCGTAGCTGAGGGGTGGACTGAAGCTTTCTTT CSVAEGWTEAFF
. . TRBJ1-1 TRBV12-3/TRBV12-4 TGTGCCAGCAGTTTCACGCCCACTGAAGCTTTCTTT CASSFTPTEAFF
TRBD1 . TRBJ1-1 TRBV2 TGTGCCAGCAGTGAGCCCTTGCAGGGGGCCAACACTGAAGCTTTCTTT CASSEPLQGANTEAFF
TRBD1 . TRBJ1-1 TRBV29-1 TGCAGCGTGGCCGGGACAGCCGTTGAAGCTTTCTTT CSVAGTAVEAFF
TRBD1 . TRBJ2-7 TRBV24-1 TGTGCCACCAGTGACCCCCGGGACAGGAGCTACGAGCAGTACTTC CATSDPRDRSYEQYF
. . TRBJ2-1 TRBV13 TGTGCCAGCAGCCCCCCGAACCAGGGTCATGAGCAGTTCTTC CASSPPNQGHEQFF
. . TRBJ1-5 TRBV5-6 TGTGCCAGCAGCTCGGACGGGGTCGCGGGGGAGCCCCAGCATTTT CASSSDGVAGEPQHF
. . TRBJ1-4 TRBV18 TGTGCCAGCTTACAAAATAGGTTGGACCGCGATGAAAAACTGTTTTTT CASLQNRLDRDEKLFF
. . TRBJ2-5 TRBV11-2 TGTGCCAGCAGCTTGGGACAAAGGGGGACCCAGTACTTC CASSLGQRGTQYF
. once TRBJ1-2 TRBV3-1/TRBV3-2 TGTGCCAGCAGCCAGGCCTTAGGGGACTATGGCTACACCTTC CASSQALGDYGYTF
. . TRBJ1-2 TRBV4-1 TGCGCCAGCAGCCGTCCCGCTGTTGGAGTAGACGGCTATGGCTACACCTTC CASSRPAVGVDGYGYTF
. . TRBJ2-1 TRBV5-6 TGTGCCAGCAGCCTAGGGACACATAATGAGCAGTTCTTC CASSLGTHNEQFF
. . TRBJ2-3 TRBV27 TGTGCCAGCAGTTTAGGCCGGGGGGATACGCAGTATTTT CASSLGRGDTQYF
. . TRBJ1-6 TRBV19 TGTGCCAGTAGTCCCCAGGGAGGGAGTTCACCCCTCCACTTT CASSPQGGSSPLHF
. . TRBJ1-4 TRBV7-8 TGTGCCAGCAGCTCTCAGGGGATACAACGTGAAAAACTGTTTTTT CASSSQGIQREKLFF
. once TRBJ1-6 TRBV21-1 TGTGCCAGCAGTTCAGGGAGGGGATCACCCCTCCACTTT CASSSGRGSPLHF
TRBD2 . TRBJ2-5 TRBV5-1 TGCGCCAGCAGCTCGGGACTAGTAGGGGGGACCCAGTACTTC CASSSGLVGGTQYF
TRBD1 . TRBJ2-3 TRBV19 TGTGCCAGTAGTGACTGGACAGGACTTAGCACAGATACGCAGTATTTT CASSDWTGLSTDTQYF
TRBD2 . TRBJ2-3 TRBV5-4 TGTGCCAGCAGCTTGGGCGAGGTAGCGGGGAAGACAGATACGCAGTATTTT CASSLGEVAGKTDTQYF
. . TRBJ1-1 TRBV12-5 TGTGCTAGTGGTCCCGGAGGTCACACTGAAGCTTTCTTT CASGPGGHTEAFF
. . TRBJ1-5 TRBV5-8 TGTGCCAGCAGCTTTCAGCCTCAGTTAGGCAATCAGCCCCAGCATTTT CASSFQPQLGNQPQHF
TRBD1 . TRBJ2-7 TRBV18 TGTGCCAGCTCACCGGGGACAGGGGGTTCCTACGAGCAGTACTTC CASSPGTGGSYEQYF
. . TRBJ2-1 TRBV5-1 TGCGCCAGCAGCGACGGGACGAGCTCCTACAATGAGCAGTTCTTC CASSDGTSSYNEQFF
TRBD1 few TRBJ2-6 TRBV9 TGTGCCAGCAGACCTTCCTCCGGGACAGGGTTTGGTGGGGCCAACGTCCTGACTTTC CASRPSSGTGFGGANVLTF
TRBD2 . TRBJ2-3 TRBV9 TGTGCCAGCAGCGAACGAGCCCCTCGGGGGGCGGGGGGATTAGATACGCAGTATTTT CASSERAPRGAGGLDTQYF
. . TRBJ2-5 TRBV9 TGTGCCAGCAGCGCGCTGGTCGGTTGGACCCAGTACTTC CASSALVGWTQYF
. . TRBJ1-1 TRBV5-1 TGCGCCAGCAGCTTAGGGTCCATGAACACTGAAGCTTTCTTT CASSLGSMNTEAFF
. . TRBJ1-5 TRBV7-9 TGTGCCAGCAGCGCTCCGAATAGCAATCAGCCCCAGCATTTT CASSAPNSNQPQHF
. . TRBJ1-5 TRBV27 TGTGCCAGCGCTCCTAGGACGCAGCCCCAGCATTTT CASAPRTQPQHF
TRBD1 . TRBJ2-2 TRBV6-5 TGTGCCAGCAGTCGCCCTGGGACAGGGGTCGGGGAGCTGTTTTTT CASSRPGTGVGELFF
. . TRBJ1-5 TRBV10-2 TGCGCCAGCCGAGGGGGAACGGGTAGCAATCAGCCCCAGCATTTT CASRGGTGSNQPQHF
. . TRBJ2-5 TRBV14 TGTGCCAGCAGCCAAGATACAGAAGAGACCCAGTACTTC CASSQDTEETQYF
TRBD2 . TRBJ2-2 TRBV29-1 TGCAGCGTAAGGACTAGCGGGGGGGCTATGGCCGGGGAGCTGTTTTTT CSVRTSGGAMAGELFF
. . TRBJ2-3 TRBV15 TGTGCCACCAGCCCCCGGACGGGAACAGATACGCAGTATTTT CATSPRTGTDTQYF
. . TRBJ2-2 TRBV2 TGTGCCAGCAGTGAAATTCGGGCGGCGAACACCGGGGAGCTGTTTTTT CASSEIRAANTGELFF
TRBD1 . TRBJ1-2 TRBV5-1 TGCGCCAGCAGCCCCCAGGGGGACAACTATGGCTACACCTTC CASSPQGDNYGYTF
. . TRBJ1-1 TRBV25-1 TGTGCCAGCAGTGACCACCGTTTGGGGGCTCGGACTGAAGCTTTCTTT CASSDHRLGARTEAFF